Presented here are 11 T cell receptor beta chains from one specimen sequenced in a study of tumor-infiltrating lymphocytes in primary liver carcinoma. Alongside blood RNA obtained from unsorted whole blood, germline DNA was also extracted. Starting material of 450 to 550 ng total RNA yielded TCR beta cDNA via a constant-region primer. Libraries for TCR beta were built through three nested multiplex PCR rounds, which together made up a slightly modified ARM-PCR procedure. A C-beta reverse primer was combined with TRBV1-TRBV30 forward primers in the first two PCR rounds, and each round had roughly 9 cycles. TCRdb recomputed calls from the multiplex PCR reads with MiXCR, one row per CDR3 protein. Among about 330,000 distinct CDR3 sequences listed, less than 75% were seen once. Sequenced: peripheral blood. These receptors came from a man aged 35-49 years with primary liver carcinoma and hepatitis B virus infection.

This chain connects TRBV12-3 or TRBV12-4 to TRBJ2-1, with a tentative D call TRBD2 (7 bases). The ends were cut back, 1 base at V and 4 bases at J, with 20 bases in the middle. The CDR3 is made up of 18 amino acids. The CDR3 loop is CASSLDGRSVGGYNEQFF. The CDR3 nucleotides read TGTGCCAGCAGTTTAGACGGGAGGTCAGTAGGGGGTTACAATGAGCAGTTCTTC.

Concerning this clonotype itself: This may stem from a read error, because a much larger clone lies one nucleotide away. The chain recombines TRBV5-4 with TRBJ2-1, with D possibly being TRBD1 (6 bases). Trimming shortened V by 0 bases and J by 6 bases, and 13 bases separated the two germline ends. Looked up from germline, CDR1 is SGHNT and CDR2 is YYREEE (reference sequence). CDR3 length equals 15 residues. The CDR3 bases are TGTGCCAGCAGCTTGGTGGGGGCGCGCCTCAATGAGCAGTTCTTC. Translation: CASSLVGARLNEQFF.

In regard to this clonotype: This may be a read error, as it is one base from a much larger clone. The V call is TRBV4-2, the J call TRBJ2-1; TRBD2 is a possible D gene (6 bases). The CDR3 has 15 residues. The germline V gene encodes CDR1 LGHNA and CDR2 YNFKEQ. Trimming pared 3 bases from V and 8 bases from J, leaving 17 bases between. In DNA, the CDR3 is TGTGCCAGCAGCCAGTCTAGCGCGAGGGCCGATGAGCAGTTCTTC. It is translated as CASSQSSARADEQFF.

The rearrangement joins TRBV9 to TRBJ2-4; 9 bases line up with TRBD2. Germline V gives CDR1 SGDLS, CDR2 YYNGEE. The CDR3 consists of 17 residues. The V and J ends lost 4 bases and 5 bases, in that order; junction bases with no gene match: 13. The CDR3 is CASSPGLAGTGQNIQYF. Here the CDR3 DNA reads TGTGCCAGCAGCCCCGGGCTAGCGGGAACAGGGCAAAACATTCAGTACTTC. Full variable domain (remainder filled in from reference TRBV9 and TRBJ2-4): DSGVTQTPKHLITATGQRVTLRCSPRSGDLSVYWYQQSLDQGLQFLIQYYNGEERAKGNILERFSAQQFPDLHSELNLSSLELGDSALYFCASSPGLAGTGQNIQYFGAGTRLSVL.

To note about this clonotype: The junction departs from germline at one end; a sequencing error may be responsible. The rearrangement uses TRBV10-2 and TRBJ2-1; 8 nucleotides agree with TRBD2. Per the germline V gene, CDR1 is WSHSY and CDR2 is SAAADI. This CDR3 is 16 amino acids long. This chain's CDR3 is CTSSGQRESSYNEQFF. In DNA, the CDR3 is TGCACCAGCAGTGGCCAGCGGGAGAGCTCCTACAATGAGCAGTTCTTC.

Notes on this clonotype: The CDR3 end shows no conserved phenylalanine or tryptophan, and so a read error is likely. The V and J genes are TRBV11-2 and TRBJ2-2; maybe TRBD2 (7 bases). V lost 6 bases and J 3 bases, leaving 14 bases between the germline ends. The CDR3 has 15 residues. CDR1 is SGHAT and CDR2 is FQNNGV in the germline V gene. The CDR3 loop reads CASSYRGGDTGELFL. CDR3 in DNA: TGTGCCAGCAGTTATAGGGGGGGGGACACCGGGGAGCTGTTTCTT.

The rearrangement uses TRBV7-9 and TRBJ1-2, with 7 nucleotides matching TRBD1. The CDR3 is made up of 14 amino acids. J lost 6 bases, V lost 5 bases, and 9 bases had no gene match. Per germline, CDR1 SEHNR and CDR2 FQNEAQ (reference sequence). The CDR3 DNA reads TGTGCCAGCAGCCAGCGCAGGGGGTACGATGGCTACACCTTC. As protein: CASSQRRGYDGYTF.

This chain connects TRBV11-2 to TRBJ2-5; 7 nucleotides align to TRBD1. This CDR3 has 14 amino acids. The trim removed 6 bases at V and 7 bases at J, leaving 11 bases unmatched. Germline values: CDR1 SGHAT, CDR2 FQNNGV. This chain's CDR3 is CASRPDRLPGTQYF. The CDR3 nucleotides are TGTGCCAGCAGGCCGGACAGGCTACCAGGGACCCAGTACTTC.

This clonotype was counted once. Given a much more abundant clone one base away, this may be a read error. The CDR3 nucleotides are TGTGCCAGCAGTTACTTGGGCAGGGGCTCCTACGAGCAGTGCTTC. This sequence encodes CASSYLGRGSYEQCF. V gene TRBV6-6 combines with J gene TRBJ2-7; a weak D match, TRBD1 (6 bases). Germline CDR1 and CDR2: MNHNY and SVGAGI (reference sequence). The CDR3 spans 15 residues.

A word on this clonotype: A junction end diverges from the germline sequence, so it may reflect a read error. This chain uses TRBV4-2 with TRBJ2-1; 7 bases match TRBD2. Germline CDR1 LGHNA, CDR2 YNFKEQ. The CDR3 runs to 15 residues. CDR3 sequence reads: CAISPRGGMDNEQFF. As DNA, the CDR3 is TGTGCCATCAGCCCCCGGGGAGGGATGGACAATGAGCAGTTCTTC.

A word on this clonotype: One junction end does not reproduce the germline sequence, and a read error may be involved. This chain connects TRBV6-5 to TRBJ2-5; no firm D call. The CDR3 is made up of 14 amino acids. CDR1 is MNHEY, CDR2 SVGAGI, per germline. CDR3 bases: TGTGTCAGCAGTTACTCCAGGCGGCAAGAGACCCAGTACTTC. Translating gives CVSSYSRRQETQYF.